The rows below give T cell receptor beta chains drawn from one sample of a study of beta chain features in type 1 diabetes. Libraries were prepared by immunoSEQ multiplex PCR; TCRdb keeps only in-frame clonotypes and omits some of them. This sample has hundreds of thousands of clones, with roughly 16% found just once. Sequenced material: naive CD4+ T cells from blood. The receptors here all came from a man aged 18 to 35 in good health. Each CDR3 is given with its conserved first and last residue. D genes are given only for firm matches. Clone size is shown for a subset of rows, as once, few, many or a class of expanded clone.

.,TRBV4-2,TRBJ2-5,.,CASSLGGPTRETQYF,TGTGCCAGCAGCCTAGGGGGGCCAACCAGAGAGACCCAGTACTTC
few,TRBV2,TRBJ2-1,.,CASSEALRLADSSYNEQFF,TGTGCCAGCAGTGAAGCGCTTCGGCTAGCTGACAGCTCCTACAATGAGCAGTTCTTC
.,TRBV18,TRBJ2-6,.,CASSPRLGVTGANVLTF,TGTGCCAGCTCACCACGGCTCGGTGTCACTGGGGCCAACGTCCTGACTTTC
few,TRBV18,TRBJ2-5,TRBD1,CASSPQDRQTQYF,TGTGCCAGCTCACCACAGGACAGGCAGACCCAGTACTTC
.,TRBV18,TRBJ2-7,.,CASSPEGSLREGYF,TGTGCCAGCTCACCAGAAGGCTCCCTACGAGAAGGGTACTTC
few,TRBV19,TRBJ2-5,TRBD1,CASSFPGTGVKTQYF,TGTGCCAGTAGTTTTCCCGGGACAGGGGTGAAGACCCAGTACTTC
.,TRBV14,TRBJ2-3,.,CASSRMAGLKGADTQYF,TGTGCCAGCAGCCGGATGGCGGGGCTTAAAGGGGCAGATACGCAGTATTTT
.,TRBV7-6,TRBJ1-3,.,CASSPRGNTIYF,TGTGCCAGCAGCCCCCGGGGGAACACCATATATTTT
.,TRBV30,TRBJ1-5,.,CAWTKGAGSNQPQHF,TGTGCCTGGACAAAAGGGGCAGGGAGCAATCAGCCCCAGCATTTT
.,TRBV6-6,TRBJ2-7,TRBD1,CASRTGTGGVGNEQYF,TGTGCCAGCAGGACCGGGACAGGGGGCGTAGGCAACGAGCAGTACTTC
.,TRBV7-8,TRBJ2-3,.,CASSVRAVLGTDTQYF,TGTGCCAGCAGCGTGCGAGCGGTACTGGGGACAGATACGCAGTATTTT
few,TRBV29-1,TRBJ2-7,.,CSVVLRGSYYEQYF,TGCAGCGTTGTCCTTCGGGGTTCCTACTACGAGCAGTACTTC
few,TRBV11-2,TRBJ2-5,.,CASSPPAGETQYF,TGTGCCAGCAGCCCTCCGGCCGGGGAGACCCAGTACTTC
.,TRBV28,TRBJ1-5,TRBD1,CASKGTGANQPQHF,TGTGCCAGCAAGGGGACAGGGGCAAATCAGCCCCAGCATTTT
.,TRBV4-1,TRBJ2-7,TRBD2,CASSQVGTRGYEQYF,TGCGCCAGCAGCCAAGTCGGGACTAGGGGCTACGAGCAGTACTTC
few,TRBV6-5,TRBJ1-1,.,CASSYSRFGTEAFF,TGTGCCAGCAGTTACTCGAGGTTCGGCACTGAAGCTTTCTTT
.,TRBV28,TRBJ1-1,.,CASSLWLTNTEAFF,TGTGCCAGCAGTTTATGGCTCACGAACACTGAAGCTTTCTTT
few,TRBV7-2,TRBJ2-4,TRBD1,CASSRLGTANIQYF,TGTGCCAGCAGCCGGCTTGGGACAGCCAACATTCAGTACTTC
many,TRBV10-3,TRBJ2-7,.,CAIQGHYEQYF,TGTGCCATCCAGGGGCACTACGAGCAGTACTTC
.,TRBV9,TRBJ2-3,.,CASSAPGAVLINTQYF,TGTGCCAGCAGCGCCCCAGGGGCCGTGTTAATAAATACGCAGTATTTT
few,TRBV18,TRBJ2-6,.,CASEWGSGANVLTF,TGTGCCAGCGAATGGGGATCTGGGGCCAACGTCCTGACTTTC
.,TRBV30,TRBJ2-2,.,CAWTKSGTPNTGELFF,TGTGCCTGGACCAAGTCGGGGACACCGAACACCGGGGAGCTGTTTTTT
.,TRBV5-1,TRBJ2-7,.,CASSLSGGRSYEQYF,TGCGCCAGCAGCTTGTCCGGCGGCAGGTCCTACGAGCAGTACTTC
.,TRBV11-3,TRBJ2-1,.,CASSFGVMGHSNEQFF,TGTGCCAGCAGCTTTGGAGTAATGGGACATTCCAATGAGCAGTTCTTC
few,TRBV5-6,TRBJ1-1,.,CASSLGRNTEAFF,TGTGCCAGCAGCTTGGGACGGAACACTGAAGCTTTCTTT
few,TRBV30,TRBJ2-2,.,CAWNLNTGELFF,TGTGCCTGGAACCTGAACACCGGGGAGCTGTTTTTT
.,TRBV30,TRBJ2-3,.,CAGKHPADTQYF,TGTGCCGGTAAGCATCCGGCAGATACGCAGTATTTT
.,TRBV6-5,TRBJ2-1,TRBD2,CASSFLLAGGENEQFF,TGTGCCAGCAGTTTCTTACTAGCGGGAGGGGAGAATGAGCAGTTCTTC
few,TRBV10-3,TRBJ1-1,TRBD1,CAISGRGSMHTEAFF,TGTGCCATCAGTGGCAGGGGGTCGATGCACACTGAAGCTTTCTTT
few,TRBV2,TRBJ1-5,.,CASKDGSGSNQPQHF,TGTGCCAGCAAGGACGGTAGCGGGAGCAATCAGCCCCAGCATTTT
few,TRBV23-1,TRBJ2-2,.,CASSQGTDSLSTGELFF,TGCGCCAGCAGTCAAGGAACGGACAGTCTAAGCACCGGGGAGCTGTTTTTT
few,TRBV7-2,TRBJ2-4,.,CASSLTGTLDIQYF,TGTGCCAGCAGCTTAACCGGGACTCTGGACATTCAGTACTTC
.,TRBV5-1,TRBJ2-2,.,CASSLWTVSPGELFF,TGCGCCAGCAGCTTGTGGACAGTAAGCCCCGGGGAGCTGTTTTTT
few,TRBV7-9,TRBJ2-3,TRBD2,CASSYLTSGGTDTQYF,TGTGCCAGCAGTTACCTCACTAGCGGGGGCACAGATACGCAGTATTTT
.,TRBV4-2,TRBJ1-3,.,CASSYDGQQPSGNTIYF,TGTGCCAGCAGCTATGACGGACAGCAACCTTCTGGAAACACCATATATTTT
.,TRBV6-5,TRBJ2-2,.,CASKLGLTNTGELFF,TGTGCCAGCAAACTTGGGCTTACGAACACCGGGGAGCTGTTTTTT
few,TRBV5-1,TRBJ2-7,TRBD1,CASSEPTGSAYEQYF,TGCGCCAGCAGCGAACCGACAGGGTCGGCCTACGAGCAGTACTTC
few,TRBV15,TRBJ2-7,TRBD2,CATSREDWREGTYEQYF,TGTGCCACCAGCAGAGAGGATTGGCGGGAGGGAACCTACGAGCAGTACTTC
few,TRBV28,TRBJ1-2,TRBD1,CASSLTGEWYGYTF,TGTGCCAGCAGTTTAACAGGGGAGTGGTATGGCTACACCTTC
.,TRBV9,TRBJ1-2,.,CASSVGQKDYGYTF,TGTGCCAGCAGCGTTGGACAGAAAGACTATGGCTACACCTTC
.,TRBV23-1,TRBJ2-1,TRBD2,CASSQSHSLREPVWERNEQFF,TGCGCCAGCAGTCAATCCCACTCTCTGCGGGAGCCGGTTTGGGAGAGGAATGAGCAGTTCTTC
.,TRBV18,TRBJ1-2,.,CASSIDLYYGYTF,TGTGCCAGCTCGATAGACCTTTACTATGGCTACACCTTC
.,TRBV7-9,TRBJ1-1,.,CASSVAGATEAFF,TGTGCCAGCAGCGTAGCAGGGGCTACTGAAGCTTTCTTT
.,TRBV30,TRBJ2-1,TRBD2,CAWRTGTSGGAPYNEQFF,TGTGCCTGGAGGACGGGGACTAGCGGGGGGGCCCCTTACAATGAGCAGTTCTTC
.,TRBV18,TRBJ1-1,.,CASSPLQAEAFF,TGTGCCAGCTCACCACTACAGGCTGAAGCTTTCTTT
.,TRBV7-9,TRBJ2-7,TRBD1,CASSLATGGSSYEQYF,TGTGCCAGCAGCTTAGCTACAGGGGGTAGCTCCTACGAGCAGTACTTC
.,TRBV9,TRBJ2-1,.,CASSVADQGLRGGEQFF,TGTGCCAGCAGCGTAGCTGATCAGGGCCTACGGGGTGGTGAGCAGTTCTTC
few,TRBV12-5,TRBJ2-5,TRBD2,CASASRTSGRRQETQYF,TGTGCTAGTGCCTCAAGGACTAGCGGGAGAAGGCAAGAGACCCAGTACTTC
.,TRBV6-5,TRBJ2-5,.,CASSYGTAFQTQYF,TGTGCCAGCAGTTACGGGACGGCCTTCCAGACCCAGTACTTC
.,TRBV28,TRBJ1-1,.,CAAHPLDTEAFF,TGTGCCGCCCACCCCCTTGACACTGAAGCTTTCTTT
.,TRBV5-4,TRBJ2-3,TRBD1,CASSKDRDDTQYF,TGTGCCAGCAGCAAAGACAGGGACGATACGCAGTATTTT
.,TRBV4-3,TRBJ1-4,TRBD1,CASSYRGEVLEKLFF,TGCGCCAGCAGTTACAGGGGAGAGGTTCTAGAAAAACTGTTTTTT